A single sample is the source of the 6 T cell receptor beta chains below, sequenced in a study of CD8 T cells in Susac syndrome. Reverse transcription of about 0.5 to 1 ug RNA used random hexamers. TCRdb ran MiXCR on the immunoSEQ multiplex PCR reads and lists one entry per CDR3 protein. Among about 300,000 distinct CDR3 sequences, over 75% were seen once, and the ten largest hold 0.21%. Sequencing was performed on CD8+ T cells from PBMCs. The receptor source for this set is a human donor with multiple sclerosis.

CDR3 DNA: TGTGCCAGCAGCGCAGGTTACAATGAGCAGTTCTTC. Protein: CASSAGYNEQFF. V gene TRBV6-2 or TRBV6-3 combines with J gene TRBJ2-1, with D unresolved. Trimming shortened V by 6 bases and J by 4 bases, and 7 bases separated the two germline ends. CDR1 and CDR2 from the germline V gene are MNHEY and SVGEGT. The CDR3 spans 12 residues.

The chain carries TRBV11-2 and TRBJ2-7; D not resolved. CDR1 and CDR2 (germline): SGHAT, FQNNGV. The CDR3 covers 14 residues. The V end was cut by 1 base, the J end by 0 bases, with 7 bases between. The CDR3 loop is CASSLGVISYEQYF. The CDR3 nucleotides are TGTGCCAGCAGCTTAGGCGTTATCTCCTACGAGCAGTACTTC.

V is TRBV7-9 and J is TRBJ2-1; D remains unclear. Germline V gene data show CDR1 as SEHNR and CDR2 as FQNEAQ (reference sequence). V was trimmed by 4 bases and J by 1 base, leaving 14 bases between them. This CDR3 is 16 amino acids long. The CDR3 sequence is CASSSQLGASYNEQFF. CDR3 nucleotide sequence: TGTGCCAGCAGCTCCCAGTTGGGTGCTTCCTACAATGAGCAGTTCTTC.

The rearrangement uses TRBV19 and TRBJ2-3; 8 bases line up with TRBD2. Trimming cost V 5 bases and J 1 base; bases outside gene matches: 2. Per the germline V gene, CDR1 is LNHDA and CDR2 is SQIVND (reference sequence). CDR3 length equals 14 residues. Here the CDR3 reads CASSSREGTDTQYF. The CDR3 DNA reads as TGTGCCAGTAGTTCGCGGGAGGGCACAGATACGCAGTATTTT.

This clonotype appeared once. J is TRBJ2-7 and V is TRBV29-1; D gene uncertain. Germline V CDR1 and CDR2: SQVTM, ANQGSEA. CDR3 length: 13 residues. V was shortened by 5 bases and J by 0 bases, with 11 bases between the two germline ends. CDR3 sequence (DNA): TGCAGCGTTCGTGTCCCCAGCTCCTACGAGCAGTACTTC. It codes for CSVRVPSSYEQYF.

J is TRBJ2-7 and V is TRBV29-1; TRBD1 matches 7 bases. The CDR3 is made up of 20 amino acids. Per the germline V gene, CDR1 is SQVTM and CDR2 is ANQGSEA. V shed 0 bases, J shed 4 bases, and the junction held 24 bases outside the gene matches. The CDR3 sequence: CSVEDFRGGNRTVRQYEQYF. The CDR3 region has the DNA TGCAGCGTTGAAGATTTCCGAGGGGGCAATAGGACAGTAAGGCAATACGAGCAGTACTTC.